The rows below give T cell receptor beta chains drawn from one sample of a study of cytomegalovirus exposure and HLA in healthy donors. The method was immunoSEQ multiplex PCR; TCRdb's version includes in-frame clones alone and lacks a portion of them. In the table there are around 100,000 clones, around three quarters of which are singletons. Sequencing was carried out using PBMCs. The receptor source for this set is a man aged 45 to 65 in good health and CMV-seropositive. CDR3s include the opening cysteine and the closing phenylalanine or tryptophan. A D gene is named only where the DNA matches it firmly. Size is stated for part of the rows, as once, few or many counts, or as a class when the clone is expanded.

clone_size	v_call	d_call	j_call	cdr3_nt	cdr3_aa
NA	TRBV10-2	NA	TRBJ2-3	TGCGCCAGCAGTGAGTCAACAGGCACAGATACGCAGTATTTT	CASSESTGTDTQYF
NA	TRBV5-1	TRBD1	TRBJ2-7	TGCGCCAGCAGCCGGGAAGGGGGCCACGAGCAGTACTTC	CASSREGGHEQYF
NA	TRBV15	NA	TRBJ2-7	TGTGCCACCAGCCCGCGAGGGGGGGCAAATAACTACGAGCAGTACTTC	CATSPRGGANNYEQYF
NA	TRBV15	NA	TRBJ1-3	TGTGCCACCACCCCGGACCAGGGATTTGGAAACACCATATATTTT	CATTPDQGFGNTIYF
NA	TRBV13	NA	TRBJ1-2	TGTGCCAGCAGCTTAGGCCGGTTCATGATAGCCTTC	CASSLGRFMIAF
NA	TRBV9	TRBD2	TRBJ2-5	TGTGCCAGCAGCGTAGGCCCCAGCGGGGGGGTGGAGACCCAGTACTTC	CASSVGPSGGVETQYF
NA	TRBV28	NA	TRBJ1-3	TGTGCCAGCAGTCCTCAGGGACAAATCGCTGGAAACACCATATATTTT	CASSPQGQIAGNTIYF
once	TRBV9	TRBD1	TRBJ2-2	TGTGCCAGCAGCGCCCAGGGGGATGGGTCCGGGGAGCTGTTTTTT	CASSAQGDGSGELFF
NA	TRBV28	TRBD1	TRBJ1-5	TGTGCCAGCAGGGCCGACAGGGGCCAGCATTTT	CASRADRGQHF
NA	TRBV28	TRBD2	TRBJ2-5	TGTGCCAGCAGTCTCCCTGGGGCGGGGGGGCGGGAGACCCAGTACTTC	CASSLPGAGGRETQYF
NA	TRBV7-3	TRBD1	TRBJ2-7	TGTGCCAGCAGCTTAAGGGACAGCTACGAGCAGTACTTC	CASSLRDSYEQYF
NA	TRBV19	NA	TRBJ1-3	TGTGCCAGTAGTCGGGACTTCAGCTCTGGAAACACCATATATTTT	CASSRDFSSGNTIYF
few	TRBV19	NA	TRBJ1-6	TGTGCCAGTAGAGACACTTATAATTCACCCCTCCACTTT	CASRDTYNSPLHF
NA	TRBV7-8	NA	TRBJ1-1	TGTGCCAGCAGCTTAGCGGAGAAGGGGGGGACTGAAGCTTTCTTT	CASSLAEKGGTEAFF
NA	TRBV5-4	TRBD1	TRBJ1-1	TGTGCCAGCAGCCCTCAGGGGGGAGTGGCTGAAGCTTTCTTT	CASSPQGGVAEAFF
once	TRBV11-2	NA	TRBJ1-2	TGTGCCAGCAGCCCAAGCCTACAGGTTAACTATGGCTACACCTTC	CASSPSLQVNYGYTF